Following are 27 T cell receptor beta chains from one sample sequenced in a study of blood T cells in healthy people across ages. Sample-barcoded 5' priming and a J-beta primer mix drove a second PCR of roughly 6 to 12 cycles. Using its own MiXCR run on the 5' RACE reads, TCRdb lists one record per CDR3 protein. The sample shows more than 1,400,000 distinct CDR3 sequences, about 43% of them seen only once. The specimen was blood. The origin of the receptors is a woman younger than 35 in good health.

V usage is TRBV19 and J usage is TRBJ2-1, with 8 positions matching TRBD2. The V segment lost 3 bases and the J segment 12 bases; nucleotides outside the gene matches: 13. CDR1 and CDR2 from the germline V gene are LNHDA and SQIVND (reference sequence). CDR3 length: 15 amino acids. The CDR3 here is CASSIGTSRTDTQFF. CDR3 sequence (DNA): TGTGCCAGTAGTATCGGGACTAGTAGGACAGATACGCAGTTCTTC.

This clonotype was found a few times. The gene calls are TRBV7-2 and TRBJ1-4, with TRBD1 as a possible D gene (5 bases). CDR1 and CDR2 from the germline V gene are SGHTA and FQGNSA. CDR3 size: 17 residues. Trimming shortened V by 1 base and J by 12 bases, and 24 bases separated the two germline ends. This CDR3 is CASSLEGSAGPSLQLFF. CDR3 DNA: TGTGCCAGCAGCTTAGAGGGTTCGGCAGGGCCCTCTCTACAACTGTTTTTT.

The rearrangement links TRBV20-1 to TRBJ2-7; D ambiguous. The V gene lost 6 bases and the J gene lost 2 bases, with 17 bases spanning the gap. Germline V CDR1 and CDR2: DFQATT, SNEGSKA (reference sequence). The CDR3 is 14 residues long. CDR3 loop: CSACLTIGPYEQYF. Written as DNA, the CDR3 is TGCAGTGCCTGCTTGACCATAGGACCCTACGAGCAGTACTTC.

The DNA of the CDR3 is TGTGCCAGCAGTCCGTCCCTCGGGGGCGCGTTCAATGAGCAGTTCTTC. It translates to CASSPSLGGAFNEQFF. The chain uses TRBV12-3 or TRBV12-4 and TRBJ2-1; D may match TRBD1 or TRBD2 (6 bases each). Trimming removed 5 bases at V and 6 bases at J, with 20 bases between. The CDR3 runs 16 residues.

The genes are TRBV3-1 and TRBJ1-4; D is ambiguous. The CDR3 extends over 13 amino acids. Germline V gene lookup returns CDR1 LGHDT and CDR2 YNNKEL (reference sequence). With 4 bases removed from V and 10 bases from J, the gap between germline ends came to 13 bases. The CDR3 DNA sequence: TGTGCCAGCAGCCTAATCTCTGAGCGAAAACTGTTTTTT. Residues: CASSLISERKLFF.

This clonotype has just one count. This sequence joins TRBV11-2 and TRBJ1-1; no clear D gene. The germline V gene has CDR1 SGHAT and CDR2 FQNNGV. This CDR3 is 14 amino acids long. Trimming cost V 1 base and J 0 bases, with 6 bases left between them. The chain's CDR3 is CASSLGNVNTEAFF. As DNA, the CDR3 is TGTGCCAGCAGCTTAGGGAACGTGAACACTGAAGCTTTCTTT.

This clonotype showed up just a few times. This sequence joins TRBV27 and TRBJ1-5; possibly TRBD1 for D (6 bases). This CDR3 spans 17 amino acids. CDR1 and CDR2 from the germline V gene are MNHEY and SMNVEV (reference sequence). With 5 bases removed from V and 1 base from J, the gap between germline ends came to 18 bases. CDR3 coding DNA: TGTGCCAGCAGTCCAATGTGGGGGGCCCTAAGCAATCAGCCCCAGCATTTT. Amino acids: CASSPMWGALSNQPQHF.

This rearrangement joins TRBV7-2 to TRBJ2-5; 8 nucleotides line up with TRBD2. CDR1 is SGHTA and CDR2 is FQGNSA in the germline V gene. The CDR3 covers 17 residues. V lost 4 bases and J lost 5; bases outside the gene matches: 15. CDR3 loop: CASSSDSSGRKEETQYF. The CDR3 DNA is TGTGCCAGCAGCTCTGATTCAAGCGGGAGAAAGGAGGAGACCCAGTACTTC.

This clonotype was counted a few times. This chain links TRBV10-3 with TRBJ2-7; 7 bases line up with TRBD1. Losses at the gene ends were 4 bases for V and 7 bases for J; bases not matched to a gene: 7. Per germline, CDR1 ENHRY and CDR2 SYGVKD. The CDR3 has 13 amino acids. CDR3: CAISGAGGWEQYF. The CDR3 DNA reads as TGTGCCATCAGTGGGGCAGGGGGTTGGGAGCAGTACTTC.

This clonotype was counted ten times or more. This chain connects TRBV29-1 to TRBJ2-5; D call uncertain. The V gene lost 4 bases and the J gene lost 5 bases, with 11 bases spanning the gap. This CDR3 has 12 amino acids. The V gene's germline CDR1 is SQVTM and CDR2 ANQGSEA. The CDR3 protein is CSVGTSGETQYF. As DNA, the CDR3 is TGCAGCGTTGGCACCTCCGGGGAGACCCAGTACTTC.

In this sample, this clonotype turned up a few times. The genes are TRBV20-1 and TRBJ1-2; D gene unclear. CDR1 is DFQATT, CDR2 SNEGSKA, per germline (reference sequence). Trimming stripped 3 bases from V and 4 bases from J, with 9 bases between. The length of the CDR3 is 12 residues. Written as DNA, the CDR3 is TGCAGTGCTAGTACCAGAGCCTATGGCTACACCTTC. Translating it yields CSASTRAYGYTF.

CDR3 amino acids: CASRDQGGGNYGYTF. Here the CDR3 DNA reads TGTGCCAGCAGGGATCAGGGCGGGGGCAACTATGGCTACACCTTC. This rearrangement joins TRBV12-3 or TRBV12-4 to TRBJ1-2; D possibly corresponds to TRBD1 (6 bases). This CDR3 is built from 15 residues. Between the trimmed V and J ends, which lost 6 bases and 2 bases, there was a span of 16 bases.

This clonotype has only a few counts. The CDR3 protein is CASSPGGQGAPNYGYTF. As DNA, the CDR3 is TGTGCCAGCAGCCCTGGGGGACAGGGGGCGCCTAACTATGGCTACACCTTC. The rearrangement uses TRBV7-2 and TRBJ1-2; 12 nucleotides align to TRBD1. Unmatched junction bases numbered 7, after V lost 5 bases and J lost 0 bases. This CDR3 comprises 17 residues. Looked up from germline, CDR1 is SGHTA and CDR2 is FQGNSA.

A few counts support this clonotype. J is TRBJ1-5 and V is TRBV20-1; the D gene is possibly TRBD1 (5 bases). Trimming shortened V by 4 bases and J by 5 bases, and 21 bases separated the two germline ends. Germline-derived CDR1 and CDR2 are DFQATT and SNEGSKA (reference sequence). CDR3 length: 16 amino acids. In DNA, the CDR3 is TGCAGTGCTACCCTCAGGGCGGGCGACAGAGATCAGCCCCAGCATTTT. Translating gives CSATLRAGDRDQPQHF.

CDR3 region: CASSGEFNYGYTF. CDR3 DNA sequence: TGTGCCAGCAGCGGGGAATTTAACTATGGCTACACCTTC. The rearrangement joins TRBV4-2 to TRBJ1-2; D gene uncertain. This CDR3 contains 13 residues. V lost 5 bases and J 1 base, leaving 8 bases between the germline ends. The germline gives CDR1 LGHNA, CDR2 YNFKEQ.

This clonotype appeared a few times. The rearrangement uses TRBV14 and TRBJ2-1; 8 bases are a match to TRBD2. After removal of 0 bases from V and 5 bases from J, the junction contained 18 bases not matched to a gene. The CDR3 runs to 20 residues. CDR1 is SGHDN, CDR2 FVKESK, per germline. The CDR3 reads CASSQDLVRAGATPNNEQFF. In DNA form, the CDR3 reads TGTGCCAGCAGCCAAGATCTTGTTCGAGCGGGAGCCACTCCAAACAATGAGCAGTTCTTC. Together with reference TRBV14 and TRBJ2-1, the CDR3 gives the full variable domain: EAGVTQFPSHSVIEKGQTVTLRCDPISGHDNLYWYRRVMGKEIKFLLHFVKESKQDESGMPNNRFLAERTGGTYSTLKVQPAELEDSGVYFCASSQDLVRAGATPNNEQFFGPGTRLTVL.

This clonotype showed up just once. The gene calls are TRBV6-1 and TRBJ2-2; possibly TRBD2 for D (5 bases). V was clipped by 8 bases and J by 5 bases, with 15 bases between them. From germline, CDR1 is MNHNS and CDR2 SASEGT. This CDR3 has 14 amino acids. CDR3: CASAASPGTGELFF. The CDR3 region has the DNA TGTGCCAGCGCGGCCAGCCCGGGGACCGGGGAGCTGTTTTTT.

This clonotype came up a few times. This rearrangement joins TRBV6-5 to TRBJ1-2; D might be TRBD1 (6 bases). Trimming pared 0 bases from V and 2 bases from J, leaving 13 bases between. The CDR3 runs to 16 residues. Per the germline V gene, CDR1 is MNHEY and CDR2 is SVGAGI. For the CDR3, the DNA is TGTGCCAGCAGTTACTCGATTCCCGGACAGAACTATGGCTACACCTTC. Amino acids: CASSYSIPGQNYGYTF.

Notes on this clonotype: At one end the junction does not follow the germline gene, possibly because of a read error. The chain couples TRBV12-5 to TRBJ2-1; D gene ambiguous. Looked up from germline, CDR1 is LGHNT and CDR2 is FRNRAP. This CDR3 is 13 amino acids long. The CDR3 DNA reads as TGTGCTAGTGGTGTGGTAGGGTGGGCAGAGCAGTTCTTC. Translated, it gives CASGVVGWAEQFF.

V and J are TRBV5-1 and TRBJ1-2; no firm D call. Germline V gene sequence: CDR1 SGHRS, CDR2 YFSETQ. There are 13 residues in the CDR3. V lost 3 bases and J 5 bases, leaving 11 bases between the germline ends. The CDR3 protein is CASSWEGGYGYTF. CDR3 nucleotide sequence: TGCGCCAGCAGCTGGGAGGGAGGATATGGCTACACCTTC.

This chain connects TRBV25-1 to TRBJ2-3; D may correspond to TRBD1 or TRBD2 (5 bases each). CDR1 MGHDK and CDR2 SYGVNS come from the germline V gene. Trimming removed 1 base from V and 6 bases from J, with 5 bases in between. This CDR3 has 12 residues. CDR3 coding DNA: TGTGCCAGCAGTGAATGGGGGGATACGCAGTATTTT. It is translated as CASSEWGDTQYF.

This clonotype was picked up many times. The V and J genes are TRBV29-1 and TRBJ2-3; TRBD2 aligns across 7 bases. The CDR3 loop spans 11 amino acids. Trimming at V came to 7 bases and at J to 10 bases, leaving 8 bases not matched to a gene. The germline V gene has CDR1 SQVTM and CDR2 ANQGSEA. This CDR3 is CSGRREGAQYF. The DNA for the CDR3 is TGCAGCGGCCGCAGGGAGGGTGCGCAGTATTTT.

This clonotype was picked up a small number of times. V and J are TRBV4-1 and TRBJ2-2, with unresolved D. This CDR3 region has 17 residues. Germline lookup yields CDR1 MGHRA and CDR2 YSYEKL. V lost 0 bases, J lost 4 bases, and 15 bases lay in between. The CDR3 here is CASSQDGDNWSTGELFF. The CDR3 region has the DNA TGCGCCAGCAGCCAAGATGGGGATAATTGGAGCACCGGGGAGCTGTTTTTT.

In its sample, this clonotype was seen a few times. CDR3 in amino acids: CASDGNTEAFF. CDR3 DNA sequence: TGTGCCAGCGATGGGAACACTGAAGCTTTCTTT. The V call is TRBV11-2, the J call TRBJ1-1; D gene uncertain. Looked up from germline, CDR1 is SGHAT and CDR2 is FQNNGV. Trimming stripped 8 bases from V and 1 base from J, with 5 bases between. CDR3 length equals 11 residues.

This clonotype has a handful of counts. The chain uses TRBV4-1 and TRBJ2-7; weak D call: TRBD1 (6 bases). V was cut by 5 bases and J by 3 bases, with 14 bases left in between. Germline lookup yields CDR1 MGHRA and CDR2 YSYEKL. The CDR3 is 14 residues long. The CDR3 coding sequence is TGCGCCAGCAGCTCCCCCGACAGGTACTACGAGCAGTACTTC. Translated: CASSSPDRYYEQYF.

This clonotype was detected only once. V gene TRBV14 combines with J gene TRBJ2-3; no clear D. Germline lookup yields CDR1 SGHDN and CDR2 FVKESK. V gave up 4 bases and J gave up 2 bases, with 16 bases separating them. This CDR3 contains 16 residues. DNA for the CDR3: TGTGCCAGCAGCCCCGGCGTACTCCTTACCACAGATACGCAGTATTTT. Translated: CASSPGVLLTTDTQYF. Supplemented by reference TRBV14 and TRBJ2-3, the full variable domain reads EAGVTQFPSHSVIEKGQTVTLRCDPISGHDNLYWYRRVMGKEIKFLLHFVKESKQDESGMPNNRFLAERTGGTYSTLKVQPAELEDSGVYFCASSPGVLLTTDTQYFGPGTRLTVL.

This clonotype was seen a single time. The V gene is TRBV2, the J gene TRBJ2-7; 8 nucleotides match TRBD1. The CDR3 length is 15 residues. The germline V gene encodes CDR1 SNHLY and CDR2 FYNNEI. With 5 bases clipped from V and 1 base from J, the junction kept 7 bases outside the gene matches. CDR3 protein: CASSSDRVISYEQYF. The CDR3, as DNA: TGTGCCAGCAGTTCGGACAGGGTGATTTCCTACGAGCAGTACTTC.